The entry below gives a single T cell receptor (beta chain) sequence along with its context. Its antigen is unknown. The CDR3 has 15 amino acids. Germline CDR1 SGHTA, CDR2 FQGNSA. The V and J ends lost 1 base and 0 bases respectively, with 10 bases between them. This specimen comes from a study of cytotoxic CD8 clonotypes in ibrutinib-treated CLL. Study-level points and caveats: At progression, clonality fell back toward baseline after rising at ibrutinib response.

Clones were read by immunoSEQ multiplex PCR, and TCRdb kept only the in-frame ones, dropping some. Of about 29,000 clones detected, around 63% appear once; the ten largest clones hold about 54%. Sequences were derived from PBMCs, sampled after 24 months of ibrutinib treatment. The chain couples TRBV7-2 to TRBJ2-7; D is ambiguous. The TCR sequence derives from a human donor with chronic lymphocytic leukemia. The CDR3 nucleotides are TGTGCCAGCAGCTTAGAGAAGCTTAGCTCCTACGAGCAGTACTTC. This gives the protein CASSLEKLSSYEQYF.